Listed below are T cell receptor beta chains from one sample, sequenced in a study of T cells in Graves' hyperthyroidism and ophthalmopathy. TCRdb independently ran MiXCR on the multiplex PCR reads; one entry per CDR3 protein. The sample consists of under 350,000 distinct CDR3 sequences, approximately 15% of them appearing once. The specimen sequenced was blood. The receptors were sampled from a woman in her fifties or sixties with Graves' ophthalmopathy. The CDR3 runs from the conserved cysteine through the conserved F or W. A D gene is named only where the DNA matches it firmly. The size of a clone is reported for some rows only, either as once, few or many, or as a class for expanded clones.

v_call	clone_size	d_call	cdr3_length	j_call	cdr3_nt	cdr3_aa
TRBV12-3/TRBV12-4	many	TRBD1	15	TRBJ2-7	TGTGCCAGCAGTCCCGGGACAGGACTCTGGGGTGAGCAGTACTTC	CASSPGTGLWGEQYF
TRBV19	few	-	16	TRBJ1-5	TGTGCCAGTAGTCCAAGCCGGGACGGTAGCAATCAGCCCCAGCATTTT	CASSPSRDGSNQPQHF
TRBV4-3	-	TRBD1	14	TRBJ1-4	TGCGCCAGCAGACCGACAGGGGGTCGCGAAAAACTGTTTTTT	CASRPTGGREKLFF
TRBV18	many	-	13	TRBJ1-5	TGTGCCAGCTCACCGTTGGAACATCAGCCCCAGCATTTT	CASSPLEHQPQHF
TRBV14	-	-	18	TRBJ2-6	TGTGCCAGCAGCCAAGACTCGGGGTCCAATACCGGGGCCAACGTCCTGACTTTC	CASSQDSGSNTGANVLTF
TRBV20-1	many	-	12	TRBJ1-2	TGCAGTGCTCTGAGGGGACTGATTGGCTACACCTTC	CSALRGLIGYTF
TRBV12-3/TRBV12-4	-	-	16	TRBJ1-5	TGTGCCAGCAGTCCAGCACAGGGAGGTAGCAATCAGCCCCAGCATTTT	CASSPAQGGSNQPQHF
TRBV20-1	many	TRBD1	13	TRBJ1-2	TGCAGTGCTAGGGACGGACAGGGCTATGGCTACACCTTC	CSARDGQGYGYTF
TRBV12-3/TRBV12-4	few	-	15	TRBJ2-5	TGTGCCGGCAGTCCCCGGGTGGTGCGGGGAGAGACCCAGTACTTC	CAGSPRVVRGETQYF
TRBV7-9	many	-	16	TRBJ2-4	TGTGCCAGCAGCTTGGACAGTTCGGTAACCAAAAACATTCAGTACTTC	CASSLDSSVTKNIQYF
TRBV6-2/TRBV6-3	-	-	15	TRBJ1-5	TGTGCCAGCAGTTTCGGCCCCCCCGGAGGTAAGCCCCAGCATTTT	CASSFGPPGGKPQHF
TRBV12-3/TRBV12-4	many	-	14	TRBJ2-7	TGTGCCAGCACCCGACCAAGGGCATCCTACGAGCAGTACTTC	CASTRPRASYEQYF
TRBV30	many	-	11	TRBJ2-7	TGTGCCTGGAGTGAAGCCTACGAGCAGTACTTC	CAWSEAYEQYF
TRBV6-2/TRBV6-3	few	-	13	TRBJ1-6	TGTGCCAGCAGTTACTCGAAAAATTCACCCCTCCACTTT	CASSYSKNSPLHF
TRBV7-8	many	-	13	TRBJ2-1	TGTGCCAGCAGCTCACGTACAAGGACCCGTCAGTTCTTC	CASSSRTRTRQFF
TRBV20-1	-	-	14	TRBJ2-7	TGCAGTGCTAGCGAGCGGGCCCTGTCCTACGAGCAGTACTTC	CSASERALSYEQYF
TRBV27	few	TRBD1	14	TRBJ2-5	TGTGCCAGCAGTCCCTGGGACAGGGTGGAGACCCAGTACTTC	CASSPWDRVETQYF
TRBV7-2	-	-	12	TRBJ1-2	TGTGCCAGCAGCCCGGGGGGGGACGGCTACACCTTC	CASSPGGDGYTF
TRBV5-4	many	-	14	TRBJ2-7	TGTGCCAGCAGCCCAGTCGAGCGCGGAGGAAAGCAGTACTTC	CASSPVERGGKQYF
TRBV20-1	-	-	11	TRBJ1-2	TGCAGTGCAGAGGACGGAGATGGCTACACCTTC	CSAEDGDGYTF
TRBV2	many	-	11	TRBJ1-1	TGTGCCAGCAGTGAACCAGGAAAAGCTTTCTTT	CASSEPGKAFF
TRBV29-1	many	TRBD1	14	TRBJ2-7	TGCAGCGTCGCTGTCGACAGGGGGGCCTACGAGCAGTACTTC	CSVAVDRGAYEQYF
TRBV9	many	TRBD1	14	TRBJ1-4	TGTGCCAGCAATGGTGGGACAGAAGATGAAAAACTGTTTTTT	CASNGGTEDEKLFF
TRBV4-1	few	-	14	TRBJ2-7	TGCGCCAGCAGCCAGTCCGGGGCCGACTACGAGCAGTACTTC	CASSQSGADYEQYF
TRBV7-2	many	-	15	TRBJ2-7	TGTGCCAGCAGCCCAGGACCCAGACGGGGATACGAGCAGTACTTC	CASSPGPRRGYEQYF
TRBV4-1	-	TRBD2	16	TRBJ2-7	TGCGCCAGCAGCCAAGATCCGAGCGGGGGTAGCTACGAGCAGTACTTC	CASSQDPSGGSYEQYF
TRBV12-5	few	-	16	TRBJ1-2	TGTGCTAGTGGTTTGGTACGGGAGGGGGTGATCCATGGCTACACCTTC	CASGLVREGVIHGYTF
TRBV4-1	few	TRBD1	14	TRBJ1-5	TGCGCCAGCAGCCCAGACAGGGTTTCTCAGCCCCAGCATTTT	CASSPDRVSQPQHF
TRBV27	many	TRBD1	15	TRBJ2-7	TGTGCCAGCAGTTTCGAAGGGACAGGGACGTACGAGCAGTACTTC	CASSFEGTGTYEQYF
TRBV6-2/TRBV6-3	few	TRBD1	16	TRBJ2-2	TGTGCCAGCAGTTTGGCCCGGGACAGGGGGCCCGGGGAGCTGTTTTTT	CASSLARDRGPGELFF